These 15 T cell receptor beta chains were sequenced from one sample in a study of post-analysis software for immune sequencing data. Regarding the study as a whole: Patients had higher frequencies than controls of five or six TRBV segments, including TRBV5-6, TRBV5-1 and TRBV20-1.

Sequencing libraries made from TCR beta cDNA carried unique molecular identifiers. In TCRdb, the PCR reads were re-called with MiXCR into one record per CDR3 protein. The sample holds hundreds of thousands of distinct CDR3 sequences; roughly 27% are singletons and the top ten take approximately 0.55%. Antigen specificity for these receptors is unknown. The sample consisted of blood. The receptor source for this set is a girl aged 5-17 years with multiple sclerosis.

In DNA, the CDR3 is TGTGCCAGCAGCCATGGGGGGGGACTAGCGGACCTATACAATGAGCAGTTCTTC. Translated, it gives CASSHGGGLADLYNEQFF. This chain joins TRBV11-2 and TRBJ2-1; 11 bases are a match to TRBD2. This CDR3 is 18 amino acids long. Germline CDR1 reads SGHAT; CDR2 reads FQNNGV. V shed 5 bases and J 4 bases; nucleotides not matched to a gene: 13.

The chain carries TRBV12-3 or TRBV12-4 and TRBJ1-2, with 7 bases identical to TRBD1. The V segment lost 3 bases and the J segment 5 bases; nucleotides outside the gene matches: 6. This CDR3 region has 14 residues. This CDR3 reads CASSLYGRGYGYTF. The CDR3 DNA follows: TGTGCCAGCAGTTTGTACGGCAGGGGGTATGGCTACACCTTC.

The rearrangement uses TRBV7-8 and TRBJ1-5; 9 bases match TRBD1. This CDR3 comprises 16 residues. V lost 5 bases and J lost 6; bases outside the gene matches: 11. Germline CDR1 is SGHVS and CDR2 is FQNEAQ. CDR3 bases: TGTGCCAGCAGCCTTTGGGACAGGGAGGTGGGTCAGCCCCAGCATTTT. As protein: CASSLWDREVGQPQHF.

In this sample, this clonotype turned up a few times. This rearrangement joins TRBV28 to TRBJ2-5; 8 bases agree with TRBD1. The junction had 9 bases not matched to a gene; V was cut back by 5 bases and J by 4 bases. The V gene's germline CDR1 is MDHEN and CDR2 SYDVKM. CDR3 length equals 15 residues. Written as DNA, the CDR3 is TGTGCCAGCAGTAATCTAGACAGGGGAGCAGAGACCCAGTACTTC. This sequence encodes CASSNLDRGAETQYF.

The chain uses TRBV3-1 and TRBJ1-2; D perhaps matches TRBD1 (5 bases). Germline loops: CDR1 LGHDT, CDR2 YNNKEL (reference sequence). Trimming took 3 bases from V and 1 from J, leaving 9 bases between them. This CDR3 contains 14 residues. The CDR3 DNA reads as TGTGCCAGCAGCCATACCGACAGTAACTATGGCTACACCTTC. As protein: CASSHTDSNYGYTF.

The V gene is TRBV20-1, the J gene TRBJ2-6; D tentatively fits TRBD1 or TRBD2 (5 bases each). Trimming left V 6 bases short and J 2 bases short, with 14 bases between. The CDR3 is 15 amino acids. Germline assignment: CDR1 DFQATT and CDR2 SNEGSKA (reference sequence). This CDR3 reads CSAREGFAGANVLTF. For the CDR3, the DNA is TGCAGTGCCCGAGAGGGGTTCGCTGGGGCCAACGTCCTGACTTTC.

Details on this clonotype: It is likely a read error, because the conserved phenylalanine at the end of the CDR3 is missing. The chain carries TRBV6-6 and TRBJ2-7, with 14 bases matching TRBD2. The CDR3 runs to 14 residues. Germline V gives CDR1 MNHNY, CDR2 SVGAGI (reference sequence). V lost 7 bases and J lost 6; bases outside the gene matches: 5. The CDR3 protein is CASTVGLAGVEQYL. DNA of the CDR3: TGTGCCAGCACGGTGGGACTAGCGGGAGTCGAGCAGTACCTC.

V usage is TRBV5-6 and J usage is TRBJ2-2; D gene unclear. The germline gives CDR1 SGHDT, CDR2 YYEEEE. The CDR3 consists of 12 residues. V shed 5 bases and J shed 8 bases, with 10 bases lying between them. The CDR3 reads CASSRRRGELFF. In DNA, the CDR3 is TGTGCCAGCAGTCGCCGGAGAGGGGAGCTGTTTTTT.

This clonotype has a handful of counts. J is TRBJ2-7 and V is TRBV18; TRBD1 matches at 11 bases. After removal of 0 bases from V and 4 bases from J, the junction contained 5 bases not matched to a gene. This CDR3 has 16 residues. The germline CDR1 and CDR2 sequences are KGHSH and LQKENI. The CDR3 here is CASSPPWDRGIYEQYF. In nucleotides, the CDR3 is TGTGCCAGCTCACCACCGTGGGACAGGGGGATTTACGAGCAGTACTTC.

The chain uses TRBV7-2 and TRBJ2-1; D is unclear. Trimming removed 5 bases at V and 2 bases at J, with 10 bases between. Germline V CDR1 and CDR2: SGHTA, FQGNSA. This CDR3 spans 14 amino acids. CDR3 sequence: CASSPGAAYNEQFF. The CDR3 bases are TGTGCCAGCAGCCCCGGAGCAGCCTACAATGAGCAGTTCTTC.

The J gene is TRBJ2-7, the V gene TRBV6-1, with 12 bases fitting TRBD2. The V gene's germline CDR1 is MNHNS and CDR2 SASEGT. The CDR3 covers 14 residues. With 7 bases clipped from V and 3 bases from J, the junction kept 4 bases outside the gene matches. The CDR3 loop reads CASTLAGGIYEQYF. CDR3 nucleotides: TGTGCCAGCACCCTAGCGGGAGGGATCTACGAGCAGTACTTC.

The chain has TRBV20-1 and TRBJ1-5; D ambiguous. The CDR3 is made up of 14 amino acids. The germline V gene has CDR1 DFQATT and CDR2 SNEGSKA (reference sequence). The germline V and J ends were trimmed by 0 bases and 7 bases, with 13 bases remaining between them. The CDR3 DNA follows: TGCAGTGCTAGAGATTGGGAGGCTGAGCAGCCCCAGCATTTT. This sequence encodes CSARDWEAEQPQHF.

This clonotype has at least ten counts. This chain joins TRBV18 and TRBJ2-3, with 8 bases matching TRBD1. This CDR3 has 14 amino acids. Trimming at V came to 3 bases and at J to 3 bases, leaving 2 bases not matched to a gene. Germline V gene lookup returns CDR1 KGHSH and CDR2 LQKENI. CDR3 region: CASSPRQGTDTQYF. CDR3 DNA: TGTGCCAGCTCACCCCGACAGGGGACAGATACGCAGTATTTT.

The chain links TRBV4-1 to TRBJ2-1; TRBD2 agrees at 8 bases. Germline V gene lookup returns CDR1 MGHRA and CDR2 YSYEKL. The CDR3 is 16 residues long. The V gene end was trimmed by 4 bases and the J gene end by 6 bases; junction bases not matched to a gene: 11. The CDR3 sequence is CASSLGPSGGGNEQFF. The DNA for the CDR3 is TGCGCCAGCAGCCTGGGCCCCAGCGGGGGTGGCAATGAGCAGTTCTTC.

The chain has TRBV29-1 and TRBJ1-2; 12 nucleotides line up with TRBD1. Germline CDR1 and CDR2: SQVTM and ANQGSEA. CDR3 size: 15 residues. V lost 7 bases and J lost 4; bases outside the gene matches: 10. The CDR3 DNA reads TGCAGCGATTCCGCGGGGACAGGGGGCCGCTATGGCTACACCTTC. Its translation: CSDSAGTGGRYGYTF.